The TCR beta chain under discussion was sequenced for a study of T cell responses to AZD1222 COVID-19 vaccine. Study-level findings and limits: A rise in Spike-specific TCR breadth and depth followed two AZD1222 doses. Most donors were white British and more were female, and clonal diversity was possibly underestimated.

The CDR3 extends over 15 amino acids. The germline CDR1 and CDR2 sequences are LGHNA and YNFKEQ. V dropped 4 bases and J dropped 3 bases, with 15 bases sitting between them. Details on this clone: Its antigen is unknown.

Method: immunoSEQ multiplex PCR; TCRdb's copy keeps in-frame clones and lacks some. The data hold around 200,000 clones, with approximately 90% observed a single time. The chain uses TRBV4-2 and TRBJ1-2; a possible D gene is TRBD1 (6 bases). This clonotype originated in an adult who received the AZD1222 COVID-19 vaccine. Here the sequenced sample was peripheral blood, taken 28 days after the second AZD1222 dose. The CDR3 reads CASSPQDSGYYGYTF. The CDR3 coding sequence is TGTGCCAGCAGCCCACAGGACAGCGGCTACTATGGCTACACCTTC.